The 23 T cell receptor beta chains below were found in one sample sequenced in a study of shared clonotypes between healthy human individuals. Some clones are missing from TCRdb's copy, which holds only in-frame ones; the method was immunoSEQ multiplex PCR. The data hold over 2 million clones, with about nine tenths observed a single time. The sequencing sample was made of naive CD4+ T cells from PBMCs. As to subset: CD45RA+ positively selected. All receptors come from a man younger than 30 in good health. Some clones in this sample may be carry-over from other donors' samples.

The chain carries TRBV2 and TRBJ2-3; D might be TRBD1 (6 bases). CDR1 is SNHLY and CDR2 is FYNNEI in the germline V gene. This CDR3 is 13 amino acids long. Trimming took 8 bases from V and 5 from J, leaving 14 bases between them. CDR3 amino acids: CASQLEGGDTQYF. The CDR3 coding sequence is TGTGCCAGCCAACTAGAAGGGGGAGATACGCAGTATTTT.

The CDR3 sequence: CATTGGSNQPQHF. The CDR3 DNA is TGCGCCACAACGGGGGGTAGCAATCAGCCCCAGCATTTT. The chain is built from TRBV10-2 and TRBJ1-5, with D possibly being TRBD1 (5 bases). From germline, CDR1 is WSHSY and CDR2 SAAADI. The CDR3 is made up of 13 amino acids. V lost 10 bases, J lost 0 bases, and 10 bases lay in between.

In DNA, the CDR3 is TGTGCCAGCAGAAAAACCGGGACAGGGGGCACTGAAGCTTTCTTT. Its protein is CASRKTGTGGTEAFF. This chain connects TRBV6-5 to TRBJ1-1; 11 nucleotides match TRBD1. Losses at the gene ends were 6 bases for V and 4 bases for J; bases not matched to a gene: 7. This CDR3 is 15 amino acids long. The germline gives CDR1 MNHEY, CDR2 SVGAGI.

This CDR3 reads CASSLTPRASDTQYF. In nucleotides, the CDR3 is TGTGCCAGCAGTCTTACCCCCCGGGCGTCAGATACGCAGTATTTT. This rearrangement joins TRBV27 to TRBJ2-3; unclear D gene. CDR1 is MNHEY, CDR2 SMNVEV, per germline (reference sequence). Trimming took 5 bases from V and 4 from J, leaving 16 bases between them. The CDR3 has 15 amino acids.

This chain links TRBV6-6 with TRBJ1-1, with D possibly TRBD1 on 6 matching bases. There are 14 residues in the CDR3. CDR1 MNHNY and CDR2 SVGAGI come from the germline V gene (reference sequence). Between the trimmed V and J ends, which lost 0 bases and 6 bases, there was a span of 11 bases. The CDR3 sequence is CASSYSRQAAEAFF. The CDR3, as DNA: TGTGCCAGCAGTTACTCGAGACAGGCCGCTGAAGCTTTCTTT.

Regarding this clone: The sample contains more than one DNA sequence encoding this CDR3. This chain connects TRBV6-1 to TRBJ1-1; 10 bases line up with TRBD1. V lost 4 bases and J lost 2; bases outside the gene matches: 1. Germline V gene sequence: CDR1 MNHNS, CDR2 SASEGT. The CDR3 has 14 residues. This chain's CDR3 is CASSVTGGNTEAFF. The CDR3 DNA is TGTGCCAGCAGTGTGACAGGGGGCAACACTGAAGCTTTCTTT.

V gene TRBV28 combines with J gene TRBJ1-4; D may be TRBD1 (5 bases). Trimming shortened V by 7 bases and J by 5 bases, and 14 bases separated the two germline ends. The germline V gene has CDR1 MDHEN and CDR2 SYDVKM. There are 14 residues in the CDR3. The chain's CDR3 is CASTPLGENEKLFF. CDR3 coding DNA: TGTGCCAGCACCCCCTTGGGGGAGAATGAAAAACTGTTTTTT.

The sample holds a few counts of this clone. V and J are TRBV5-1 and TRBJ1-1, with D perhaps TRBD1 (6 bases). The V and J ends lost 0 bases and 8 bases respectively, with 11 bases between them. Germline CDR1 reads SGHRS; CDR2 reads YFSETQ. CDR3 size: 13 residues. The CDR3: CASSLVGGGEAFF. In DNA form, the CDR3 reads TGCGCCAGCAGCTTGGTAGGGGGAGGCGAAGCTTTCTTT.

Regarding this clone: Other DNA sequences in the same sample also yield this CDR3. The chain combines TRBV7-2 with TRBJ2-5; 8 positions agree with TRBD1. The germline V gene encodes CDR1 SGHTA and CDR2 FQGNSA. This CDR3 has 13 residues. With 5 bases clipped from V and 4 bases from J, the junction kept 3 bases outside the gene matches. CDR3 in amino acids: CASSRGQGETQYF. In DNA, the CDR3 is TGTGCCAGCAGCCGAGGACAGGGAGAGACCCAGTACTTC.

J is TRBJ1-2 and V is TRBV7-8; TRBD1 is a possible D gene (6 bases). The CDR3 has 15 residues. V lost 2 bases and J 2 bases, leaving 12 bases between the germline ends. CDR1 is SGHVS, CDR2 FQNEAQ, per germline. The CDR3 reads CASSLPGTRNYGYTF. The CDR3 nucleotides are TGTGCCAGCAGCTTACCCGGGACACGGAACTATGGCTACACCTTC.

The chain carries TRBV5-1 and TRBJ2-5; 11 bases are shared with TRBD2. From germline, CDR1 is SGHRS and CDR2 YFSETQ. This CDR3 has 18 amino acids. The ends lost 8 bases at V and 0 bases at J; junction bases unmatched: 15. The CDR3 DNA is TGCGCCAGGGAAGTTCGTTGTTTTAGCGGGAGGGACCAAGAGACCCAGTACTTC. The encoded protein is CAREVRCFSGRDQETQYF.

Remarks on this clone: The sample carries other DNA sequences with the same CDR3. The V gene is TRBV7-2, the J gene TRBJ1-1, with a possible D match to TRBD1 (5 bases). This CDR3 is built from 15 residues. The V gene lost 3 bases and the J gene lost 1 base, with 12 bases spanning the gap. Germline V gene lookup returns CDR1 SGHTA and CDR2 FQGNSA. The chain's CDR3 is CASSFGTGANTEAFF. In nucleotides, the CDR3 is TGTGCCAGCAGCTTTGGAACAGGCGCGAACACTGAAGCTTTCTTT.

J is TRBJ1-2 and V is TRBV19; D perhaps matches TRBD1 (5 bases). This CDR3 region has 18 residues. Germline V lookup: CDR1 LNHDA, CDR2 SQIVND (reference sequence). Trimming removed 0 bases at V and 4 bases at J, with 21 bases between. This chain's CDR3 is CASSIDRPVGGRSYGYTF. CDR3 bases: TGTGCCAGTAGTATAGACCGCCCGGTGGGGGGTCGGAGCTATGGCTACACCTTC. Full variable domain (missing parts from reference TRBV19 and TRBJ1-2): DGGITQSPKYLFRKEGQNVTLSCEQNLNHDAMYWYRQDPGQGLRLIYYSQIVNDFQKGDIAEGYSVSREKKESFPLTVTSAQKNPTAFYLCASSIDRPVGGRSYGYTFGSGTRLTVV.

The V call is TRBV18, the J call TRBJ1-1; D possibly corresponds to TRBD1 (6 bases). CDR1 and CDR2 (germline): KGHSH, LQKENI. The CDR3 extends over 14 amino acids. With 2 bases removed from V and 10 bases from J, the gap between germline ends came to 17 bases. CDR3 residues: CASSPSTGPEGAFF. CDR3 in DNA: TGTGCCAGCTCACCATCCACAGGGCCCGAGGGAGCTTTCTTT. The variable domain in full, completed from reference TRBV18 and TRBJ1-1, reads NAGVMQNPRHLVRRRGQEARLRCSPMKGHSHVYWYRQLPEEGLKFMVYLQKENIIDESGMPKERFSAEFPKEGPSILRIQQVVRGDSAAYFCASSPSTGPEGAFFGQGTRLTVV.

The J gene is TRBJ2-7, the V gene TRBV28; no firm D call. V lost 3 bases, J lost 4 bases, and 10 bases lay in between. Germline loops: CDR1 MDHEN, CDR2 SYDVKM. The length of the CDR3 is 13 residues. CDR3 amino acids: CASSLVNRYEQYF. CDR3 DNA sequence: TGTGCCAGCAGTTTGGTAAATCGATACGAGCAGTACTTC.

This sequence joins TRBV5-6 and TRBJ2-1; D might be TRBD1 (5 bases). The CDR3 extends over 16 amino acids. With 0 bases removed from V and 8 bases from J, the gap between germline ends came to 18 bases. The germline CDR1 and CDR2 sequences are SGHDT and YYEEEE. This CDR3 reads CASSLAGQGVFDEQFF. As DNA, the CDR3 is TGTGCCAGCAGCTTGGCAGGCCAGGGTGTTTTCGATGAGCAGTTCTTC.

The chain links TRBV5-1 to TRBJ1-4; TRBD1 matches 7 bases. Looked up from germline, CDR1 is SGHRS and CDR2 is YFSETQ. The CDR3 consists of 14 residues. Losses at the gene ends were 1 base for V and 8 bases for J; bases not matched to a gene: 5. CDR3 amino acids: CASSLNLQGEKLFF. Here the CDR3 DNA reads TGCGCCAGCAGCTTGAATCTACAGGGGGAAAAACTGTTTTTT.

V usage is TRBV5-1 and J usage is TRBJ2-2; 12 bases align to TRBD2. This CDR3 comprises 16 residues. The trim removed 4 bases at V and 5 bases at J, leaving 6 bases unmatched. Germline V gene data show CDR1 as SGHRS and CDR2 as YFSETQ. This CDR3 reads CASSHLAGGPTGELFF. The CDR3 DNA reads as TGCGCCAGCAGCCACCTAGCGGGAGGGCCTACCGGGGAGCTGTTTTTT.

CDR3 loop: CASSILGTPHEQYF. Written as DNA, the CDR3 is TGTGCCAGTAGTATTCTAGGGACACCCCACGAGCAGTACTTC. The chain joins TRBV19 to TRBJ2-7, with a weak D call TRBD1 (6 bases). The germline V and J ends were trimmed by 3 bases and 5 bases, with 14 bases remaining between them. Germline-derived CDR1 and CDR2 are LNHDA and SQIVND (reference sequence). CDR3 length: 14 amino acids.

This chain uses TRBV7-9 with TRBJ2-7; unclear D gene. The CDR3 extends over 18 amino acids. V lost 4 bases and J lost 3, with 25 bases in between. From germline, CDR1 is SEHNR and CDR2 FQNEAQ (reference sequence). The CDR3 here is CASSSLGRPKSVGYEQYF. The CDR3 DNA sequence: TGTGCCAGCAGCTCCCTCGGCCGGCCGAAGAGCGTCGGCTACGAGCAGTACTTC.

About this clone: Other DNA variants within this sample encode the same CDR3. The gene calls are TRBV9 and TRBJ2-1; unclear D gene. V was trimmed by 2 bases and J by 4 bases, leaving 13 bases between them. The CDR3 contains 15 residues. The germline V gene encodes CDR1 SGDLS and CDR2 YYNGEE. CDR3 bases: TGTGCCAGCAGCGTTTTGGGCGGTTCGTACAATGAGCAGTTCTTC. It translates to CASSVLGGSYNEQFF.

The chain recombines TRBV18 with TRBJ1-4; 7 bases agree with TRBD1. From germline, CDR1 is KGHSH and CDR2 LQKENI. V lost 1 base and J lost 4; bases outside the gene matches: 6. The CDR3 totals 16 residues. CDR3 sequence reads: CASSPLQGLDNEKLFF. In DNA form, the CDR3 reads TGTGCCAGCTCACCACTACAGGGGCTTGATAATGAAAAACTGTTTTTT.

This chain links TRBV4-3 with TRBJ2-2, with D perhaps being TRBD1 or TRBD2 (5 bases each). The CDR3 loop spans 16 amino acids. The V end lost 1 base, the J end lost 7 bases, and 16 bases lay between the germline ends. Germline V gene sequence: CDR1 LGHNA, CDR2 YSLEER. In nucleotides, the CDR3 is TGCGCCAGCAGCCAAGTCCTCCGGGGCTACAGCGGGGAGCTGTTTTTT. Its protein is CASSQVLRGYSGELFF.